Each of the 10 T cell receptor beta chains below was sequenced from the same sample in a study of spatial heterogeneity in lung cancer. The time point here: sample taken at primary tumor resection. Whole RNA from tumor, nontumor lung or frozen PBMC was sequenced unsorted. TCRdb re-called the 5' RACE reads through MiXCR, storing one row per CDR3 protein. Among 60,000 to 65,000 distinct CDR3 sequences, more than 7% were seen once, and the ten largest hold over 12%. The sequences come from PBMCs, collected at surgery. All receptors derive from a female donor with early-stage non-small cell lung cancer.

With regard to this clonotype: This may be a read error, as it is one base from a much larger clone. The chain recombines TRBV18 with TRBJ1-1; D call uncertain. The V gene lost 8 bases and the J gene lost 3 bases, with 7 bases spanning the gap. The germline gives CDR1 KGHSH, CDR2 LQKENI. CDR3 length: 11 amino acids. The CDR3 region has the DNA TGTGCCAGCAGCGGGGACACTGAAGCTTTCTTT. Translated, it gives CASSGDTEAFF.

The rearrangement joins TRBV18 to TRBJ2-7; weak D call: TRBD1 (5 bases). Germline-derived CDR1 and CDR2 are KGHSH and LQKENI. Trimming took off 3 bases at V and 2 bases at J, with 11 bases between the two ends. There are 14 residues in the CDR3. The CDR3 reads CASSPLAGTYEQYF. The CDR3 DNA is TGTGCCAGCTCACCTCTGGCAGGGACCTACGAGCAGTACTTC.

This chain uses TRBV19 with TRBJ1-5; D remains unclear. With 1 base removed from V and 5 bases from J, the gap between germline ends came to 12 bases. CDR3 length equals 15 residues. Germline V gives CDR1 LNHDA, CDR2 SQIVND (reference sequence). CDR3 amino acids: CASSIGLGLDQPQHF. CDR3 in DNA: TGTGCCAGTAGTATAGGGTTGGGGTTGGATCAGCCCCAGCATTTT.

V gene TRBV7-9 combines with J gene TRBJ2-1; D gene unclear. The CDR3 loop spans 14 amino acids. Germline-derived CDR1 and CDR2 are SEHNR and FQNEAQ (reference sequence). V was clipped by 3 bases and J by 0 bases, with 6 bases between them. CDR3 in DNA: TGTGCCAGCAGCTTTTCTAGCTCCTACAATGAGCAGTTCTTC. This gives the protein CASSFSSSYNEQFF.

This clonotype was observed at least ten times. In DNA, the CDR3 is TGTGCCAGCAGCTTATCGGGGGGACTCGAGCAGTACTTC. Its protein is CASSLSGGLEQYF. The V and J genes are TRBV7-3 and TRBJ2-7; 7 bases line up with TRBD2. Germline assignment: CDR1 SGHTA and CDR2 FQGTGA. This CDR3 has 13 residues. Germline trimming cut 2 bases from V and 6 bases from J; bases unmatched to any gene: 4. Variable domain in full (rest from reference TRBV7-3 and TRBJ2-7): GAGVSQTPSNKVTEKGKYVELRCDPISGHTALYWYRQSLGQGPEFLIYFQGTGAADDSGLPNDRFFAVRPEGSVSTLKIQRTERGDSAVYLCASSLSGGLEQYFGPGTRLTVT.

This clonotype was picked up many times. This rearrangement joins TRBV3-1 to TRBJ2-5; no clear D gene. The CDR3 contains 14 residues. V was cut by 3 bases and J by 4 bases, with 12 bases left in between. CDR1 and CDR2 (germline): LGHDT, YNNKEL (reference sequence). The chain's CDR3 is CASSQATGRETQYF. CDR3 DNA: TGTGCCAGCAGCCAGGCAACCGGGCGAGAGACCCAGTACTTC.

This clonotype was detected many times. This chain links TRBV6-1 with TRBJ2-1, with D possibly being TRBD1 (6 bases). This CDR3 contains 13 residues. V lost 2 bases to trimming and J lost 7 bases, with 9 bases between them. Germline-derived CDR1 and CDR2 are MNHNS and SASEGT. The CDR3 loop reads CASSEWQGNEQFF. CDR3 nucleotide sequence: TGTGCCAGCAGTGAATGGCAGGGGAATGAGCAGTTCTTC.

The J gene is TRBJ2-7, the V gene TRBV12-3 or TRBV12-4, with D perhaps assigned TRBD1 or TRBD2 (6 bases each). This CDR3 is built from 13 residues. V shed 5 bases and J shed 2 bases, with 10 bases lying between them. The CDR3 DNA reads as TGTGCCAGCAGTCTGGGGGGCCCCTACGAGCAGTACTTC. This encodes CASSLGGPYEQYF.

This clonotype has a count of ten or more. This chain connects TRBV12-3 or TRBV12-4 to TRBJ2-2; possible D gene TRBD1, 5 bases. CDR3 length: 15 amino acids. Between the trimmed V and J ends, which lost 6 bases and 2 bases, there was a span of 13 bases. DNA for the CDR3: TGTGCCAGCAGCCCTACGACAGATAACACCGGGGAGCTGTTTTTT. It specifies CASSPTTDNTGELFF.

At least ten counts were recorded for this clonotype. The chain has TRBV10-3 and TRBJ2-1; no clear D gene. V lost 3 bases, J lost 6 bases, and 9 bases lay in between. Germline assignment: CDR1 ENHRY and CDR2 SYGVKD. This CDR3 has 13 residues. CDR3 coding DNA: TGTGCCATCAGTGAAAGCCGAATCAATGAGCAGTTCTTC. It yields the protein CAISESRINEQFF.